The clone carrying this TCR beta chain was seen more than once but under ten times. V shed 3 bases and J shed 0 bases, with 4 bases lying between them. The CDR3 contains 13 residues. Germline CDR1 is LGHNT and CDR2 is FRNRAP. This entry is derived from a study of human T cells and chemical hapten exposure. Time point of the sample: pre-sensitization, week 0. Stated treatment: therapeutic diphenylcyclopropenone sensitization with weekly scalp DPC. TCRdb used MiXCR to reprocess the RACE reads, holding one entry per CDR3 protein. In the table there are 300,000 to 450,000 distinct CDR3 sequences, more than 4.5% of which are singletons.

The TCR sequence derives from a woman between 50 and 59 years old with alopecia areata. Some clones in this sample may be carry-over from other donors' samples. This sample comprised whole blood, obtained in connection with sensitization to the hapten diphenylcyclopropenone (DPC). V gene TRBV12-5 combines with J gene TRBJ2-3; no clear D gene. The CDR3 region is CASGFGSTDTQYF. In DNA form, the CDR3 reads TGTGCTAGTGGTTTTGGGAGCACAGATACGCAGTATTTT.